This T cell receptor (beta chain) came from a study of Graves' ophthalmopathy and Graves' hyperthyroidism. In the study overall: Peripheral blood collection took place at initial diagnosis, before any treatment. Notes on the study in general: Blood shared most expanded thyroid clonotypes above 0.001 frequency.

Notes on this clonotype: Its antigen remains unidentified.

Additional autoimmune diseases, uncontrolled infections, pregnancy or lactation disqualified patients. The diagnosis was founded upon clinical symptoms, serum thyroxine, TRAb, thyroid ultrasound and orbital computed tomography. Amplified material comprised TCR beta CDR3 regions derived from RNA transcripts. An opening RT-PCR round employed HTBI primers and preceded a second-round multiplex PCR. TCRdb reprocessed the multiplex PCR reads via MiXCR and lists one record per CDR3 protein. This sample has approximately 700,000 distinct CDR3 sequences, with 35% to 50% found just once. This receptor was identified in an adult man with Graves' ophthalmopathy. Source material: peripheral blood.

Here the CDR3 DNA reads TGTGCCAGCAGCCAGGGACAGGGCTATCAGCCCCAGCATTTT. Protein product: CASSQGQGYQPQHF. The chain links TRBV3-1 to TRBJ1-5; 9 positions agree with TRBD1. Germline CDR1 reads LGHDT; CDR2 reads YNNKEL (reference sequence). The trim removed 3 bases at V and 5 bases at J, leaving 2 bases unmatched. The CDR3 extends over 14 amino acids.